This T cell receptor (beta chain) was found in a study of technical replicates of blood from several donors. The data were produced by immunoSEQ multiplex PCR, yet TCRdb's version contains in-frame clones alone and is incomplete. The sample consists of approximately 58,000 clones, 86% of them appearing once. The receptor's source is a human donor in good health. Some clones in this sample may be carry-over from other donors' samples. The sequencing sample was made of PBMCs.

CDR3 sequence: CASSQNPRGGALEQYF. The CDR3 DNA follows: TGCGCCAGCAGCCAGAATCCAAGGGGGGGGGCCCTCGAGCAGTACTTC. The chain joins TRBV4-3 to TRBJ2-7; perhaps TRBD2 as D (7 bases). V was clipped by 3 bases and J by 6 bases, with 21 bases between them. Germline assignment: CDR1 LGHNA and CDR2 YSLEER. The CDR3 contains 16 residues.